This paragraph covers one TCR beta chain sequence. Its specificity is not known. The germline V gene has CDR1 MGHRA and CDR2 YSYEKL. The CDR3 spans 17 residues. V lost 3 bases, J lost 1 base, and 15 bases lay in between. PCR involved 60 Vbeta and 13 Jbeta primers. Authors' data handling: Later, an analysis found roughly 80 million unique TCR beta chains, and 8.5 million to 14 million of these were shared. The method was immunoSEQ multiplex PCR; TCRdb's version includes in-frame clones alone and lacks a portion of them. V and J calls plus clone size are reproduced from that table; the DNA served to infer D and trimming. Here the sample spans around 60,000 clones, more than 70% being singletons. The source of the sample is a study of cytomegalovirus exposure and HLA in healthy donors. At the level of the study: There were approximately 400 genotyped donors. Of these, 75% to 90% fell in the genetic ancestry cluster associated with self-reported Caucasian donors.

Findings and limits, study-wide: In a later analysis, common viral pathogens appeared linked to several of the most significant clusters.

V usage is TRBV4-1 and J usage is TRBJ1-4, with D maybe TRBD1 (6 bases). The sample taken for sequencing was PBMCs. The TCR sequence derives from a male donor in good health and CMV-seronegative. The CDR3 loop is CASSQQGSSVTNEKLFF. The CDR3 DNA sequence: TGCGCCAGCAGCCAGCAGGGGTCAAGTGTAACTAATGAAAAACTGTTTTTT.